The clone carrying this T cell receptor (beta chain) was observed a few times. The antigen remains unidentified. Looked up from germline, CDR1 is LNHDA and CDR2 is SQIVND (reference sequence). V lost 3 bases to trimming and J lost 8 bases; unmatched junction nucleotides: 6. The CDR3 consists of 14 residues. Libraries were prepared by immunoSEQ multiplex PCR; TCRdb keeps only in-frame clonotypes and omits some of them. This table has 150,000 to 200,000 clones, 93% appearing once. This entry is derived from a study of T cell responses to AZD1222 COVID-19 vaccine. As for the study in general: Investigators merged groups given second doses at roughly 4 or roughly 12 weeks.

Overall study results and limits: Regions left unmutated in variants are reportedly the target of nearly half of spike-specific TCRs.

The sequence was collected from an adult in good health. Here the sequenced sample was peripheral blood, taken on day 0 of AZD1222 vaccination. The chain employs TRBV19 and TRBJ1-4, with 7 bases fitting TRBD1. This chain's CDR3 is CASSMIRDREKLFF. Written as DNA, the CDR3 is TGTGCCAGTAGTATGATAAGGGACAGAGAAAAACTGTTTTTT.